This entry is about one T cell receptor (beta chain). V dropped 3 bases and J dropped 3 bases, with 8 bases sitting between them. The CDR3 length is 13 residues. Sequenced by immunoSEQ multiplex PCR; TCRdb stores in-frame clones only, minus some. The sample lists some 210,000 clones, approximately 90% occurring once. This entry is derived from a study of control samples from healthy donors and cancer patients. This receptor was obtained from a man aged 25 to 45 in good health. The sequenced material came from blood. V gene TRBV12-3 or TRBV12-4 combines with J gene TRBJ1-2; D is unresolved. The CDR3 here is CASSFREYYGYTF. CDR3 bases: TGTGCCAGCAGTTTTAGGGAGTACTATGGCTACACCTTC.